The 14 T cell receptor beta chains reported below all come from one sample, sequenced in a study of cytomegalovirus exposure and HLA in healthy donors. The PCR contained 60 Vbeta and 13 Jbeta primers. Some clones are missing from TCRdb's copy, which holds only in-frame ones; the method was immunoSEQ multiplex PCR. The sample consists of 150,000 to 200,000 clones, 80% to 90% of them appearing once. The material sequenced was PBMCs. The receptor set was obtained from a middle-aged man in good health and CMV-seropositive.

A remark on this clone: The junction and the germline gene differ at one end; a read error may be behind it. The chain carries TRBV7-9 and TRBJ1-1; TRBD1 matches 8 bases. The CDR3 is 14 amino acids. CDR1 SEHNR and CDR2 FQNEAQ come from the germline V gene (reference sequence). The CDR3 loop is CSSSLQGGNTEAFF. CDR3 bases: TGTTCCAGCAGCCTACAGGGGGGGAACACTGAAGCTTTCTTT.

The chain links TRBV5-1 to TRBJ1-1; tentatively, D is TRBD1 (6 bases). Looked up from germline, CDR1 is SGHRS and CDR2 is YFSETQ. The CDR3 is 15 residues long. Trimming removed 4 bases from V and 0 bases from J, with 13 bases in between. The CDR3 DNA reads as TGCGCCAGCAGCCTCACCGGGACACTGAACACTGAAGCTTTCTTT. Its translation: CASSLTGTLNTEAFF.

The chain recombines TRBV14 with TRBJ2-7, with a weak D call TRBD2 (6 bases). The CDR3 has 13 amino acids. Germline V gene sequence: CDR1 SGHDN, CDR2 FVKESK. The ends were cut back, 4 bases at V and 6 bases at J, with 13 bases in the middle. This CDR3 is CASSPSMGGEQYF. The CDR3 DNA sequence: TGTGCCAGCAGCCCGTCGATGGGGGGCGAGCAGTACTTC.

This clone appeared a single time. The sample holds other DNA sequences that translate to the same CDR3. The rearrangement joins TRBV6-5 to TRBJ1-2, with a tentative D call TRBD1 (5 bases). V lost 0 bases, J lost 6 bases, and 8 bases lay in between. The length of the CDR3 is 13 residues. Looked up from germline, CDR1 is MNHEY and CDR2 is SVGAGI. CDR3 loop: CASSYSPGHGYTF. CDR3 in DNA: TGTGCCAGCAGTTACTCGCCAGGGCATGGCTACACCTTC.

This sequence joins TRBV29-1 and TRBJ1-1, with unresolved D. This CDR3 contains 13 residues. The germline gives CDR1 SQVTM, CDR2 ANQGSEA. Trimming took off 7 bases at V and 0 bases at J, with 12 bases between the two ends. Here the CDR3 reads CSGWAQMNTEAFF. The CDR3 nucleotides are TGCAGCGGGTGGGCACAGATGAACACTGAAGCTTTCTTT.

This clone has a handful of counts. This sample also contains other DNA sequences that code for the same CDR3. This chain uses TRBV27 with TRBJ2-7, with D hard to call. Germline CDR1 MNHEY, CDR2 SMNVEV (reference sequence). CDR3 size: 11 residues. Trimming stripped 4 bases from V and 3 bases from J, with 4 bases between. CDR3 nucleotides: TGTGCCAGCAGTTCCTACTACGAGCAGTACTTC. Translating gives CASSSYYEQYF.

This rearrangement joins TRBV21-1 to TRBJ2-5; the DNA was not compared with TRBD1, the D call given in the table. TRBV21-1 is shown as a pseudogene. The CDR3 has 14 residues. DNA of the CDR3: TGTGCCAGCATCCAGATGAAGACAGAAAAGACCCAGTACTTC. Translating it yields CASIQMKTEKTQYF.

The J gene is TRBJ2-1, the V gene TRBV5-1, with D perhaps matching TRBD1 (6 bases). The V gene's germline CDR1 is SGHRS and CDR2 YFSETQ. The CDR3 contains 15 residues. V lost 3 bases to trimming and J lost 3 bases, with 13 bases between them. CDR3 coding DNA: TGCGCCAGCAGCTCCGGACAGTCGGGCTACAATGAGCAGTTCTTC. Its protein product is CASSSGQSGYNEQFF.

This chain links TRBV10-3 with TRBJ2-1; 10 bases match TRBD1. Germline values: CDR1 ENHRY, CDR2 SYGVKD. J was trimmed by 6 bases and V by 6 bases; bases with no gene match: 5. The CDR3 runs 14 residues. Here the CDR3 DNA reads TGTGCCATCAGCCCGGGACAGGGGATCAATGAGCAGTTCTTC. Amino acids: CAISPGQGINEQFF.

CDR3 DNA: TGTGCCATAAAACAGGGGGACAATCAGCCCCAGCATTTT. Translated: CAIKQGDNQPQHF. This chain uses TRBV10-3 with TRBJ1-5, with 8 bases lining up with TRBD1. Germline V lookup: CDR1 ENHRY, CDR2 SYGVKD. The CDR3 extends over 13 amino acids. The trim removed 9 bases at V and 3 bases at J, leaving 4 bases unmatched.

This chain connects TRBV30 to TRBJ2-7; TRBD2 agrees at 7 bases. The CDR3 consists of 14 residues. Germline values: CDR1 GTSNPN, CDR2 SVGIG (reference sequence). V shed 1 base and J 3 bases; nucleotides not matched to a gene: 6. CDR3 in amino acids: CAWSDRGLGYEQYF. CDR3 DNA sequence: TGTGCCTGGAGTGACAGAGGACTAGGCTACGAGCAGTACTTC.

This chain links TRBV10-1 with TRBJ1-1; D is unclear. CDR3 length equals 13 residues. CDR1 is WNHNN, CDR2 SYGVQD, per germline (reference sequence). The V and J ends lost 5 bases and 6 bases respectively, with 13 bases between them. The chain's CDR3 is CASSKDFGAEAFF. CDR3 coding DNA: TGCGCCAGCAGTAAGGACTTTGGGGCTGAAGCTTTCTTT.

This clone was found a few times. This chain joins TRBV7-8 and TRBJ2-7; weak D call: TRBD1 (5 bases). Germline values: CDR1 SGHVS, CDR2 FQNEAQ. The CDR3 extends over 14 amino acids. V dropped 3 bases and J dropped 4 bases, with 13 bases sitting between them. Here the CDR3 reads CASSFIDRSYEQYF. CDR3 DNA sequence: TGTGCCAGCAGCTTTATAGACAGATCGTACGAGCAGTACTTC.

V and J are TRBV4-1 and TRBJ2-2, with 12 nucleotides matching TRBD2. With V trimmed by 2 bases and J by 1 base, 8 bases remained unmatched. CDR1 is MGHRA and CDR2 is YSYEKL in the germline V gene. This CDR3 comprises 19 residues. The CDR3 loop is CASSQRLAGEGLNTGELFF. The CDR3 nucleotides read TGCGCCAGCAGCCAAAGACTAGCGGGAGAGGGTTTGAACACCGGGGAGCTGTTTTTT.